This T cell receptor beta chain derives from a study of radiation and T cells in renal cell carcinoma. The study's findings and limits: Pretreatment tumor biopsies were lacking, so baseline clonotypes are unknown. From baseline, blood top tumor clonotypes peaked at 2 weeks post-radiation.

CDR3 size: 16 residues. Germline CDR1 is LGHNA and CDR2 is YNFKEQ. With 1 base removed from V and 6 bases from J, the gap between germline ends came to 18 bases. This clone appeared once. Its target is not known. Specified time point: baseline pretreatment blood. The treatment denotes: 15 Gy SBRT to primary tumor, nephrectomy 4 weeks later. The patient's renal cell carcinoma had clear cell pathology. Produced via immunoSEQ multiplex PCR; TCRdb's table is partial and in-frame only. The sample carries 150,000 or so clones, roughly 90% recorded once. The rearrangement uses TRBV4-2 and TRBJ2-5; a weak D match, TRBD2 (7 bases). The TCR was taken from a woman aged 70-85 years with renal cell carcinoma. Sample: blood, taken from a patient whose treatment included radiotherapy and nephrectomy. CDR3 sequence reads: CASSQAKTGGKKTQYF. The CDR3, as DNA: TGTGCCAGCAGCCAAGCAAAGACGGGGGGCAAAAAGACCCAGTACTTC.